The clone carrying this T cell receptor beta chain has just a few counts. The antigen remains unidentified. In germline, CDR1 is MGHDK, CDR2 SYGVNS. This CDR3 has 17 residues. J gave up 5 bases and V 6 bases, and 18 bases lay outside the gene matches. A TCRbeta library incorporating unique molecular identifiers was prepared. One entry per CDR3 protein, called by TCRdb with MiXCR from the PCR reads. The data show about 980,000 distinct CDR3 sequences, less than 30% seen once. This entry is derived from a study of T-cell reconstitution after alpha-beta-depleted transplantation in children. Whole-study results and caveats: Several hundred rapidly expanded clones from non-depleted graft cells reportedly supplied alpha-beta T cells about two months post-transplant. Counts and diversity of T cells one year after transplant came mostly from newly produced T cells.

V usage is TRBV25-1 and J usage is TRBJ2-5; 7 bases line up with TRBD1. The material sequenced was PBMCs, mostly from graft donor cells, taken 360 days after TCRalphabeta/CD19-depleted stem cell transplant. The origin of this receptor is a boy less than two years old who had a stem cell transplant for SCID, so the T cells may come from the graft donor. The CDR3 here is CASSDLSSGTVRETQYF. The CDR3 region has the DNA TGTGCCAGCAGCGATCTGTCCTCCGGGACAGTGCGGGAGACCCAGTACTTC.